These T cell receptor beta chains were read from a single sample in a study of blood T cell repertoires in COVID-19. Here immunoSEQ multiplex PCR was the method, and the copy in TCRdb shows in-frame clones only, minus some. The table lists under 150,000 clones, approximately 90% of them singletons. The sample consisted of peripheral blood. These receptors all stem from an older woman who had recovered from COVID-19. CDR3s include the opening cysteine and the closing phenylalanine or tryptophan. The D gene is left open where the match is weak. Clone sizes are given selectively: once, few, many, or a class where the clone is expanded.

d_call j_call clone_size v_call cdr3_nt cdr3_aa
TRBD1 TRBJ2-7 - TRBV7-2 TGTGCCAGCAGCTTAAGGACAGGGGACTACGAGCAGTACTTC CASSLRTGDYEQYF
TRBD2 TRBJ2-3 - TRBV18 TGTGCCAGCTCACCCCCGGGGGGGGCCAGCACAGATACGCAGTATTTT CASSPPGGASTDTQYF
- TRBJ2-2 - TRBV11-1 TGTGCCAGCAGCTTAGCCGGTAGCAGGGATGGCACCGGGGAGCTGTTTTTT CASSLAGSRDGTGELFF
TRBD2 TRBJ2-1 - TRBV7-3 TGTGCCAGCAGCTTAATGGGCGGGGGTGCCGCCTTCTTC CASSLMGGGAAFF
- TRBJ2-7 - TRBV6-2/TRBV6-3 TGTGCCAGCAGCCGCTCGAGCCCCTACGAGCAGTACTTC CASSRSSPYEQYF
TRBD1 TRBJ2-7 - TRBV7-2 TGTGCCAGCAGCTTAAGGGGGCTCGGCGAGCAGTACTTC CASSLRGLGEQYF
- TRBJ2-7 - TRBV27 TGTGCCAGCAGCCCCAGAGGAGCTTACTACGAGCAGTACTTC CASSPRGAYYEQYF
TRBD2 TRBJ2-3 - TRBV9 TGTGCCAGCAGCGTAGAGGGCGCTAGCGGCAATACGCAGTATTTT CASSVEGASGNTQYF
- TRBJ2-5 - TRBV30 TGTGCCTGGAGTGACCCCCAGGAAGAGACCCAGTACTTC CAWSDPQEETQYF
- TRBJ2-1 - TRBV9 TGTGCCAGCAGCGCTAGGACAGGGAGGGGCGAGCAGTTCTTC CASSARTGRGEQFF
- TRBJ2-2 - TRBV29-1 TGCAGCGTTGGGCAGGGGGGAGCCGGGGAGCTGTTTTTT CSVGQGGAGELFF
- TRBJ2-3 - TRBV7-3 TGTGCCAGCAGCTTGGGCGGCAGGGGAACAGATACGCAGTATTTT CASSLGGRGTDTQYF
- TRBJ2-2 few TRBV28 TGTGCCAGCACTAAGGGGCGACGCACCGGGGAGCTGTTTTTT CASTKGRRTGELFF
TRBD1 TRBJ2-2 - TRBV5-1 TGCGCCAGCAGCCCCCGGGACAGCACCGGGGAGCTGTTTTTT CASSPRDSTGELFF
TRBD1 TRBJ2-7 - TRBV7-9 TGTGCCAGCAGGGCGACCGGGACAGAAAACTCCTACGAGCAGTACTTC CASRATGTENSYEQYF
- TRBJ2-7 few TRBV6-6 TGTGCCAGCAGTTACTCGCAGGGCAGCACCTACGAGCAGTACTTC CASSYSQGSTYEQYF
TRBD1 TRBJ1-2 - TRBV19 TGTGCCAGTAGTTCCCGGGACAGGGCCTCAAATGGCTACACCTTC CASSSRDRASNGYTF
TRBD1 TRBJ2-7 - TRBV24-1 TGTGCCACCAGCAGGGGACAGGGGGCCTACGAGCAGTACTTC CATSRGQGAYEQYF
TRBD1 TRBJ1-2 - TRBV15 TGTGCCACCAGCACTGACGTGGACAGGGGGCGGGGAGGCTACACCTTC CATSTDVDRGRGGYTF
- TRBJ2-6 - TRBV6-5 TGTGCCATCCAGGACTATTTCTCTGGGGCCAACGTCCTGACTTTC CAIQDYFSGANVLTF
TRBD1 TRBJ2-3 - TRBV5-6 TGTGCCAGCAGCTTAAGGAGGACAGGGGCAACAGATACGCAGTATTTT CASSLRRTGATDTQYF
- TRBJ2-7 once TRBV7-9 TGTGCCAGCAGCACGAGGGACACCCGTTACGAGCAGTACTTC CASSTRDTRYEQYF
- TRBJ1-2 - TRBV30 TGTGCCTGGAGTCAAGGGGATGGCTACACCTTC CAWSQGDGYTF
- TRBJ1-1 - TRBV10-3 TGTGCCATCAGTGAGGAACAGGTGATGAACACTGAAGCTTTCTTT CAISEEQVMNTEAFF
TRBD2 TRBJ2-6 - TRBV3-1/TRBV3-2 TGTGCTGCGACTAGCGGGGATGCTGGGGCCAACGTCCTGACTTTC CAATSGDAGANVLTF
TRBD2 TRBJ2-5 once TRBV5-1 TGCGCCAGCAGCGCCTCCGGGACTAGCGGAGGGGCAGAGACCCAGTACTTC CASSASGTSGGAETQYF
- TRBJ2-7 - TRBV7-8 TGTGCCAGCAGCGCCACGTCCGCAGGGACCTACGAGCAGTACTTC CASSATSAGTYEQYF
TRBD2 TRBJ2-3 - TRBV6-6 TGTGCCAGCATCGACTCGGCTAGCGGGACGGATACGCAGTATTTT CASIDSASGTDTQYF
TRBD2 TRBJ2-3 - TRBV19 TGTGCCAGTAGTCCTTGGACTAGCGGGGGGGATACGCAGTATTTT CASSPWTSGGDTQYF
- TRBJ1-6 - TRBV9 TGTGCCAGCAGCGTACTAGCGGGAGAATCACCCCTCCACTTT CASSVLAGESPLHF
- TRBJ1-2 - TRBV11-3 TGTGCCAGCAGCTTGGGCTTCCCCGCCCGGAAGTATGGCTACACCTTC CASSLGFPARKYGYTF
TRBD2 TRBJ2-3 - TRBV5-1 TGCGCCAGCTCCGGACTAGATGAGGGGGATACGCAGTATTTT CASSGLDEGDTQYF
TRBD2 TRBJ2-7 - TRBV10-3 TGTGCCATCAGCAGCGGGGCCTACTACGAGCAGTACTTC CAISSGAYYEQYF
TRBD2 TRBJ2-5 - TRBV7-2 TGTGCCAGCAGTCGGGGGGGAGAAGAGACCCAGTACTTC CASSRGGEETQYF
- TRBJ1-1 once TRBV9 TGTGCCAGCAGTCAGGGGACCAACACTGAAGCTTTCTTT CASSQGTNTEAFF
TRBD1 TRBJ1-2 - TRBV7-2 TGTGCCAGCAGCCAGGACAGGGGGCCTGACTATGGCTACACCTTC CASSQDRGPDYGYTF